These T cell receptor beta chains were read from a single sample in a study of T cells in Graves' hyperthyroidism and ophthalmopathy. Each CDR3 protein is one row after TCRdb ran MiXCR on the multiplex PCR reads. This sample has hundreds of thousands of distinct CDR3 sequences, with less than 15% found just once. Sequencing was performed on blood. These receptors all come from a woman aged 18-29 years with Graves' hyperthyroidism. Each CDR3 is given with its conserved first and last residue. D genes are given only for firm matches. Clone size, where shown, is once, few, many, or a class for clones that have expanded.

abundance: -; j_gene: TRBJ2-5; v_gene: TRBV7-9; d_gene: -; len: 15; CDR3aa: CASSLSLPIQETQYF; CDR3nt: TGTGCCAGCAGCTTATCCTTACCAATCCAGGAGACCCAGTACTTC
abundance: many; j_gene: TRBJ2-7; v_gene: TRBV20-1; d_gene: -; len: 14; CDR3aa: CSASGRGHAYEQYF; CDR3nt: TGCAGTGCAAGCGGAAGGGGACACGCCTACGAGCAGTACTTC
abundance: few; j_gene: TRBJ1-4; v_gene: TRBV7-8; d_gene: -; len: 11; CDR3aa: CASSLGSELFF; CDR3nt: TGTGCCAGCAGCTTAGGTTCGGAACTGTTTTTT
abundance: many; j_gene: TRBJ2-5; v_gene: TRBV12-3/TRBV12-4; d_gene: TRBD2; len: 16; CDR3aa: CASSLEAGGPLETQYF; CDR3nt: TGTGCCAGCAGTTTAGAGGCGGGAGGGCCGTTAGAGACCCAGTACTTC
abundance: many; j_gene: TRBJ2-7; v_gene: TRBV6-2/TRBV6-3; d_gene: -; len: 13; CDR3aa: CASSYSRDYEQYF; CDR3nt: TGTGCCAGCAGTTACTCGAGGGACTACGAGCAGTACTTC
abundance: many; j_gene: TRBJ2-5; v_gene: TRBV6-1; d_gene: TRBD2; len: 16; CDR3aa: CASNSFTSGSTKTQYF; CDR3nt: TGTGCCAGCAACTCCTTCACTAGCGGGAGCACTAAGACCCAGTACTTC
abundance: few; j_gene: TRBJ2-3; v_gene: TRBV6-1; d_gene: TRBD1; len: 15; CDR3aa: CASSGSGQGTDTQYF; CDR3nt: TGTGCCAGCAGTGGCTCGGGACAGGGCACAGATACGCAGTATTTT
abundance: many; j_gene: TRBJ2-7; v_gene: TRBV15; d_gene: TRBD1; len: 15; CDR3aa: CATSREQGVSYEQYF; CDR3nt: TGTGCCACCAGCAGAGAGCAGGGGGTCTCCTACGAGCAGTACTTC
abundance: many; j_gene: TRBJ2-1; v_gene: TRBV3-1; d_gene: -; len: 15; CDR3aa: CASSQSARVYNEQFF; CDR3nt: TGTGCCAGCAGCCAATCTGCTAGGGTCTACAATGAGCAGTTCTTC
abundance: many; j_gene: TRBJ1-3; v_gene: TRBV5-1; d_gene: -; len: 16; CDR3aa: CASSLRQIGPGNTIYF; CDR3nt: TGCGCCAGCAGCTTGCGACAGATCGGACCTGGAAACACCATATATTTT
abundance: many; j_gene: TRBJ2-7; v_gene: TRBV7-8; d_gene: -; len: 17; CDR3aa: CASSLGVQTRGPYEQYF; CDR3nt: TGTGCCAGCAGCTTAGGGGTCCAGACTAGGGGTCCCTACGAGCAGTACTTC
abundance: few; j_gene: TRBJ2-1; v_gene: TRBV7-9; d_gene: -; len: 18; CDR3aa: CASSLETGGRARYNEQFF; CDR3nt: TGTGCCAGCAGCTTAGAGACGGGGGGCAGAGCTCGATACAATGAGCAGTTCTTC
abundance: many; j_gene: TRBJ2-5; v_gene: TRBV20-1; d_gene: -; len: 13; CDR3aa: CSATRGDQETQYF; CDR3nt: TGCAGTGCCACCCGCGGAGACCAAGAGACCCAGTACTTC
abundance: many; j_gene: TRBJ2-3; v_gene: TRBV11-2; d_gene: TRBD2; len: 16; CDR3aa: CASSLLTSGSSDTQYF; CDR3nt: TGTGCCAGCAGCTTACTTACTAGCGGGAGCTCAGATACGCAGTATTTT
abundance: many; j_gene: TRBJ2-1; v_gene: TRBV4-1; d_gene: -; len: 15; CDR3aa: CASSQDRLLLLEQFF; CDR3nt: TGCGCCAGCAGCCAAGATCGGTTGTTGTTGTTGGAGCAGTTCTTC